This record concerns one T cell receptor beta chain sequence. CDR3 length: 13 amino acids. CDR1 is SGHTA, CDR2 FQGNSA, per germline. V lost 6 bases, J lost 4 bases, and 5 bases stayed unmatched. In the source study's methods: Nucleated cell counts were estimated from reference gene primer amplification. The assay was immunoSEQ multiplex PCR, and TCRdb's table has in-frame clones only and misses some. The V and J calls and clone size are taken from that table; D and trimming were inferred from the DNA. The repertoire includes about 200,000 clones, roughly 80% of them detected once, and around 5.4% sits in the top ten. This record belongs to a study of blood T cell repertoires in COVID-19. Looking at the study overall: COVID-19 samples collected from the United States, Italy and Spain covered acute and convalescent phases.

Sequenced input: peripheral blood. This receptor was identified in a human donor in a cohort sampled during active COVID-19. The chain couples TRBV7-2 to TRBJ1-2; TRBD1 matches at 7 bases. This chain's CDR3 is CASSPGQTYGYTF. In DNA form, the CDR3 reads TGTGCCAGCAGTCCGGGACAGACCTATGGCTACACCTTC.